This record covers a single TCR beta chain. What this receptor recognizes is not known. Base qualities are not recorded, but no much larger clone differs from it by a single base. The sample originates from a study of blood T cells in healthy people across ages (dated by TCRdb to about 2015). Notes on the research overall: In model experiments, roughly one uniquely barcoded TCR beta cDNA molecule per two T cells was captured by template switching. Four age groups were formed from the donors: young (average roughly 15 years), middle-aged (approximately 42), aged (62) and long-lived (roughly 88). To avoid experimental bias, donors of different ages were spread randomly across the sequencing lanes. To track age-related changes in TCR beta repertoire diversity, the study relied on deep sequencing normalized with unique cDNA molecular identifiers. Using the same blood draw, the study looked at two additional independent replicas of 1 million unique cDNA reads for two donors, one aged 18 to 30 and the other aged 80 or older.

The protocol used for the library was 5' RACE. A second roughly 7 to 12 cycle PCR used a sample-barcoded 5' primer and a J-beta primer mix. A unique molecular identifier was introduced onto each TCR beta cDNA molecule by a template-switch 5' adaptor carrying 12 random nucleotides. At least 2.5 million CDR3-containing paired-end reads were obtained from each sample. All of the RNA was converted into first-strand cDNA using the Mint cDNA synthesis kit, with a TRBC-specific oligonucleotide serving as the primer. Following uracil-DNA glycosylase treatment, a first 18-cycle PCR with universal primers M1SS and BC2_uni_R was performed on all cDNA. Per the source publication's procedure: Normalization of each sample was performed by random selection of 1 million high-quality reads, each carrying a distinct molecular identifier. Reads with shared molecular identifiers were discarded instead of being binned into consensus sequences. MiTCR, run with a Q25 quality threshold and the strictest error-elimination algorithm, handled CDR3 identification, clonotype clustering and error correction. Lower-bound total TCR beta diversity was estimated with a nonparametric unseen species model using Euler transformation. TCRdb reprocessing: public reads trimmed at Q25 with fastp, clones called with MiXCR, in-frame beta chains kept. Rows merge per CDR3 protein into single entries with the most common DNA and genes. These V and J calls are TCRdb output, not the study's own analysis. The sample table lists some 1,800,000 distinct CDR3 sequences, roughly 43% of them with a count of one. The ten largest clones add up to roughly 23% of the sample.

Systemically healthy Caucasian individuals from Russia, some 40 in total and aged roughly 6 to 100 years, were included as donors. Approximately 9.7 milliliters of peripheral blood were drawn from each donor into EDTA-treated Vacutainer tubes. Ficoll-Paque density-gradient centrifugation was used to isolate PBMCs, with at least 7 million per sample. Trizol reagent was used to extract total RNA from PBMCs, with at least 6 micrograms per sample. Naive CD45RAhigh/CD27high T cell percentages were measured by flow cytometry on a PBMC aliquot from every donor. The CDR3 starts with the cysteine, ends with the phenylalanine, and has 17 residues. CDR3 DNA only is kept here, 51 bases in frame from base 1. Trimming takes 1 base off V and 1 base off J; junction bases not matched to a gene: 7. CDR1 and CDR2 are drawn from the germline V gene: SGHTA, FQGNSA. Paper-wide results and their limitations: Bulk unsorted PBMC profiling prevented conclusive comparison of naive and antigen-experienced compartments. The long-lived group showed more naive CD4+ T cells, fewer expanded clones and increased TCR diversity than the aged group, suggesting age selection. Estimates of total diversity from one million sequenced T cells were regarded as lower bounds and underestimates. Donor CMV infection status was unknown, potentially confounding age-related changes in expanded clonotypes. Observed TCR beta diversity per million T cells fell roughly linearly with age, and a significant reduction was already apparent by age approximately 41. The percentage of naive T cells measured by flow cytometry correlated strongly with observed TCR beta diversity.

This clonotype originated in a human donor in good health. Input material: blood. This sequence uses TRBV7-2 and TRBJ2-5, with 9 bases in between that match TRBD2. The DNA sequence is TGTGCCAGCAGCTTAGTGGCTAGCGGGGCCCTCCAAGAGACCCAGTACTTC. Its product reads: CASSLVASGALQETQYF.